The entry that follows covers one TCR beta chain sequence. This entry comes from a study of Graves' ophthalmopathy and Graves' hyperthyroidism. RNA transcripts served as template for amplifying TCR beta CDR3 sequences. HTBI-primed first-round RT-PCR preceded second-round multiplex PCR. TCRdb called the multiplex PCR reads again in MiXCR, with one record for every CDR3 protein. The table has 650,000 to 800,000 distinct CDR3 sequences, over 40% seen once. Per germline, CDR1 SGHRS and CDR2 YFSETQ. The J segment lost 0 bases and the V segment lost 4 bases, leaving 22 bases of the junction unmatched. This CDR3 has 22 amino acids.

J is TRBJ2-2 and V is TRBV5-1; TRBD2 matches at 9 bases. The TCR comes from an adult man with Graves' ophthalmopathy. What was sequenced was peripheral blood. In DNA, the CDR3 is TGCGCCAGCAGCATACCGGGACCCGGGACTAGCAGATCCTTTTCGAACACCGGGGAGCTGTTTTTT. Translating gives CASSIPGPGTSRSFSNTGELFF.